These T cell receptor beta chains were read from a single sample in a study of PD-1 blockade in classical Hodgkin lymphoma. Clones were sequenced by immunoSEQ multiplex PCR, and TCRdb holds only the in-frame ones, with some missing. The sample shows about 93,000 clones, 78% of them seen only once. The source material was peripheral blood mononuclear cells (PBMCs), sampled before the fourth cycle of nivolumab. The receptors here all came from a human donor with classical Hodgkin lymphoma. CDR3s include the opening cysteine and the closing phenylalanine or tryptophan. Each record gives: CDR3 protein, CDR3 DNA, clone size, V gene, J gene, D gene. The D gene is left open where the match is weak. Clone size is given for some rows only: seen once, a few or many times, or a class if the clone is expanded.

CASSVGQTHPMNTEAFF,TGTGCCAGCAGCGTCGGACAGACTCACCCGATGAACACTGAAGCTTTCTTT,-,TRBV9,TRBJ1-1,-
CASSPLGTGRQTQYF,TGTGCCAGCTCACCACTCGGGACAGGGAGGCAGACCCAGTACTTC,few,TRBV18,TRBJ2-5,TRBD1
CASTHTGVNTEAFF,TGTGCCAGTACCCATACAGGGGTGAACACTGAAGCTTTCTTT,few,TRBV19,TRBJ1-1,TRBD1
CASRRWRTDNLSQYF,TGTGCCAGCAGAAGATGGAGGACAGATAATTTATCCCAGTACTTC,-,TRBV6-5,TRBJ2-5,-
CASSLGASGRVRDTQYF,TGTGCCAGCAGCTTGGGTGCTAGCGGGAGGGTCAGAGATACGCAGTATTTT,once,TRBV5-6,TRBJ2-3,TRBD2
CASRIQGAGTGELFF,TGTGCCAGCAGAATCCAGGGGGCTGGGACCGGGGAGCTGTTTTTT,once,TRBV6-1,TRBJ2-2,TRBD1
CAWSLGLANLNEQFF,TGTGCCTGGAGTTTGGGGCTAGCGAACCTCAATGAGCAGTTCTTC,-,TRBV30,TRBJ2-1,-
CASSFSGRETQYF,TGTGCCAGCAGCTTTAGCGGGAGAGAGACCCAGTACTTC,-,TRBV6-6,TRBJ2-5,TRBD2
CASGTGWNTEAFF,TGTGCTAGTGGTACAGGGTGGAACACTGAAGCTTTCTTT,-,TRBV12-5,TRBJ1-1,-
CAISESQTNEQFF,TGTGCCATCAGTGAGTCGCAAACCAATGAGCAGTTCTTC,-,TRBV10-3,TRBJ2-1,-
CASSFAGLGGQPQHF,TGTGCCAGCAGTTTCGCGGGGCTCGGAGGTCAGCCCCAGCATTTT,-,TRBV27,TRBJ1-5,-
CASSFSGTTYEQYF,TGTGCCAGCAGCTTTAGCGGGACAACCTACGAGCAGTACTTC,-,TRBV7-9,TRBJ2-7,TRBD2
CASRWESSNTEAFF,TGTGCCAGTAGATGGGAGAGTTCGAACACTGAAGCTTTCTTT,-,TRBV19,TRBJ1-1,-
CASRVHTVSNQPQHF,TGTGCCAGCAGGGTACATACCGTTAGCAATCAGCCCCAGCATTTT,-,TRBV6-5,TRBJ1-5,-
CASSLAGRIDTQYF,TGTGCCAGCAGCTTGGCGGGACGGATTGATACGCAGTATTTT,-,TRBV5-6,TRBJ2-3,-
CASSTPLLWVYEQYF,TGTGCCAGCAGCACCCCCCTCTTATGGGTTTACGAGCAGTACTTC,-,TRBV7-4,TRBJ2-7,-
CASSLGTGGETQYF,TGCGCCAGCAGCTTGGGGACAGGCGGGGAGACCCAGTACTTC,-,TRBV5-1,TRBJ2-5,TRBD1
CASRGGGYEQYF,TGTGCCAGCAGGGGAGGGGGCTACGAGCAGTACTTC,-,TRBV6-5,TRBJ2-7,-
CASSLGLAAHQGYEQYF,TGTGCCAGCAGCTTGGGACTAGCGGCCCATCAGGGGTACGAGCAGTACTTC,-,TRBV5-4,TRBJ2-7,TRBD2
CASSWDREETQYF,TGTGCCAGCAGTTGGGACAGAGAAGAGACCCAGTACTTC,-,TRBV2,TRBJ2-5,TRBD1
CASSARGGYMQQYF,TGTGCCAGCAGTGCGCGGGGGGGGTACATGCAGCAGTACTTC,-,TRBV6-5,TRBJ2-7,TRBD2
CASSRDRGSYNEQFF,TGTGCCAGCAGCAGGGACAGGGGCTCCTACAATGAGCAGTTCTTC,-,TRBV7-2,TRBJ2-1,TRBD1
CASSVGDWITDTQYF,TGTGCCAGCAGCGTAGGGGATTGGATCACAGATACGCAGTATTTT,-,TRBV9,TRBJ2-3,-
CASSLREGPMGEQYF,TGTGCCAGCAGCTTAAGGGAAGGGCCTATGGGGGAGCAGTACTTC,-,TRBV7-9,TRBJ2-7,-
CASSPQLVTGELFF,TGTGCCAGCAGCCCCCAGTTAGTCACCGGGGAGCTGTTTTTT,-,TRBV4-2,TRBJ2-2,-
CASSRIGGRDTDTQYF,TGTGCCAGCAGCCGAATCGGGGGGAGGGACACAGATACGCAGTATTTT,once,TRBV7-2,TRBJ2-3,TRBD2
CAISSGNTIYF,TGTGCCATCAGCTCTGGAAACACCATATATTTT,-,TRBV10-3,TRBJ1-3,-
CASSDPSGRADTGELFF,TGTGCCAGCAGTGATCCTAGCGGGAGGGCAGACACCGGGGAGCTGTTTTTT,-,TRBV2,TRBJ2-2,TRBD2
CATSRTGTDNEKLFF,TGTGCCACCAGCAGAACCGGGACAGACAATGAAAAACTGTTTTTT,-,TRBV15,TRBJ1-4,TRBD1
CASSFGLAAYNEQFF,TGTGCCAGCAGTTTCGGACTAGCGGCTTACAATGAGCAGTTCTTC,-,TRBV6-5,TRBJ2-1,TRBD2
CASSLKGGPHYATNEKLFF,TGTGCCAGCAGCTTAAAGGGGGGCCCCCACTATGCAACTAATGAAAAACTGTTTTTT,-,TRBV7-2,TRBJ1-4,-
CAISEGQGLSYEQYF,TGTGCCATCAGTGAAGGACAGGGTTTATCCTACGAGCAGTACTTC,few,TRBV10-3,TRBJ2-7,TRBD1
CASSRGSKFYNEQFF,TGTGCCAGCAGCCGCGGGAGTAAATTCTACAATGAGCAGTTCTTC,-,TRBV7-3,TRBJ2-1,TRBD2
CASSPPRRGWADTQYF,TGTGCCAGCAGTCCCCCCCGACGGGGGTGGGCAGATACGCAGTATTTT,-,TRBV27,TRBJ2-3,-
CATPHEGGTGELFF,TGCGCCACCCCCCACGAGGGAGGGACCGGGGAGCTGTTTTTT,-,TRBV10-1,TRBJ2-2,TRBD2
CASSVERTDTQYF,TGTGCCAGCAGCGTGGAGAGGACAGATACGCAGTATTTT,few,TRBV7-2,TRBJ2-3,-
CSASGTTEFF,TGCAGTGCTAGTGGGACAACTGAGTTCTTC,-,TRBV20-1,TRBJ2-1,-
CASSVGRVRNQPQHF,TGTGCCAGCAGTGTGGGAAGGGTTCGGAATCAGCCCCAGCATTTT,-,TRBV6-1,TRBJ1-5,-
CASSPLPRASGATDTQYF,TGTGCCAGCTCACCTTTACCTCGGGCTAGCGGGGCCACAGATACGCAGTATTTT,-,TRBV18,TRBJ2-3,TRBD2
CTIAPNFGTSGNTIYF,TGCACCATAGCTCCGAATTTCGGGACCTCTGGAAACACCATATATTTT,-,TRBV1,TRBJ1-3,-
CASSLELTGTEAFF,TGCGCCAGCAGCTTGGAGCTCACTGGGACTGAAGCTTTCTTT,once,TRBV5-1,TRBJ1-1,-
CASSTGTENYGYTF,TGTGCCAGCAGCACCGGGACAGAAAACTATGGCTACACCTTC,medium-sized,TRBV7-9,TRBJ1-2,TRBD1
CASSDPGTGHYEQFF,TGTGCCAGCAGCGATCCCGGGACAGGGCACTATGAGCAGTTCTTC,-,TRBV11-3,TRBJ2-1,TRBD1
CASSLAERKLTREQFF,TGTGCCAGCAGCTTGGCCGAAAGGAAATTGACAAGGGAGCAGTTCTTC,-,TRBV5-5,TRBJ2-1,-
CASSLADLADEQYF,TGTGCCAGCAGTTTAGCTGACTTGGCCGACGAGCAGTACTTC,once,TRBV28,TRBJ2-7,-
CASSPGGFSGNTIYF,TGTGCCAGCAGCCCGGGGGGGTTCTCTGGAAACACCATATATTTT,once,TRBV5-4,TRBJ1-3,-
CASSQAYGLQNYGYTF,TGCGCCAGCAGCCAAGCCTACGGACTGCAGAACTATGGCTACACCTTC,-,TRBV4-3,TRBJ1-2,-
CASSSHLGQGVDTQYF,TGTGCCAGCAGCTCTCACCTGGGGCAGGGGGTAGATACGCAGTATTTT,-,TRBV7-2,TRBJ2-3,TRBD1
CASSASDRVNEQFF,TGTGCCAGCAGCGCCTCGGACAGGGTTAATGAGCAGTTCTTC,-,TRBV11-3,TRBJ2-1,TRBD1
CASSFPRGSGRSRYNEQFF,TGTGCCAGCAGCTTCCCGAGGGGTAGCGGGAGGTCTAGGTACAATGAGCAGTTCTTC,-,TRBV7-9,TRBJ2-1,TRBD2
CASSVGRQGALADTQYF,TGTGCCAGCAGCGTAGGTAGGCAGGGGGCATTAGCAGATACGCAGTATTTT,-,TRBV9,TRBJ2-3,TRBD1
CASRGSYEQYF,TGTGCCAGCCGGGGTTCCTACGAGCAGTACTTC,-,TRBV5-8,TRBJ2-7,-
CASSLGRDEQYF,TGCGCCAGCAGCTTGGGACGAGACGAGCAGTACTTC,-,TRBV5-1,TRBJ2-7,-
CASSLGRASYEQYF,TGTGCCAGCAGTTTAGGCAGGGCCTCCTACGAGCAGTACTTC,-,TRBV28,TRBJ2-7,-
CASSQAPISGGAPYEQYF,TGCGCCAGCAGCCAGGCCCCAATTAGCGGGGGAGCACCCTACGAGCAGTACTTC,-,TRBV4-1,TRBJ2-7,TRBD2
CASSFDLPGLPTSPLHF,TGCGCCAGCAGCTTCGACCTCCCGGGCCTCCCCACTTCACCCCTCCACTTT,-,TRBV5-1,TRBJ1-6,-
CASSDPYTDTEAFF,TGTGCCAGCAGTGACCCCTACACCGACACTGAAGCTTTCTTT,many,TRBV25-1,TRBJ1-1,-